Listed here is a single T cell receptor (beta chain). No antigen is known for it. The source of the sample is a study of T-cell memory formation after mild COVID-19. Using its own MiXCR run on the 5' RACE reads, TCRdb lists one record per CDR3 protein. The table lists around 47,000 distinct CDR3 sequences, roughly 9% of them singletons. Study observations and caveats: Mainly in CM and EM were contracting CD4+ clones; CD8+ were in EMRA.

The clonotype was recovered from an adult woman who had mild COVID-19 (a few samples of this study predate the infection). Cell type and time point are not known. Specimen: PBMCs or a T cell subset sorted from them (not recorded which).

This chain's CDR3 is CASSFGGRANEKLFF. CDR3 DNA: TGTGCCAGCAGTTTTGGGGGTAGGGCTAATGAAAAACTGTTTTTT. V and J are TRBV12-3 or TRBV12-4 and TRBJ1-4; weak D call: TRBD1 (5 bases). This CDR3 contains 15 residues. Between the trimmed V and J ends, which lost 3 bases and 3 bases, there was a span of 11 bases.